This TCR beta chain is from a study of T cells in Graves' hyperthyroidism and ophthalmopathy. Authors of the study amplified TCR beta CDR3 regions from RNA transcripts. The TCR CDR3 first-round RT-PCR relied on the HTBI primer set. MiXCR, run by TCRdb on the multiplex PCR reads, gives a single entry per CDR3 protein. In the table there are around 620,000 distinct CDR3 sequences, around 14% of which are singletons. Diagnostic decisions used clinical symptoms, serum thyroxine and TRAb, thyroid ultrasound and orbital computed tomography. Using over 8.5 ml of fresh peripheral blood, PBMCs were prepared. V lost 8 bases, J lost 5 bases, and 11 bases lay in between. This CDR3 spans 12 amino acids. This clonotype came up a few times.

The specimen was blood. The chain is built from TRBV12-3 or TRBV12-4 and TRBJ2-3; D is tentatively TRBD1 or TRBD2 (5 bases each). This TCR was recovered from a woman between 18 and 29 years old with Graves' ophthalmopathy. This CDR3 is CASGDGGDTQYF. The CDR3, as DNA: TGTGCCAGCGGGGATGGGGGAGATACGCAGTATTTT.